This record covers a single T cell receptor beta chain. The CDR3 has 16 residues. Germline trimming cut 6 bases from V and 0 bases from J; bases unmatched to any gene: 10. Germline-derived CDR1 and CDR2 are MDHEN and SYDVKM. This sample was included in a study of blood T cell repertoires in COVID-19. Turning to the study itself: The analysed material was cDNA or gDNA that came from T cells, B-cell-depleted T cells, or PBMCs.

Repertoires were generated with immunoSEQ multiplex PCR, while TCRdb's copy carries only in-frame clones and drops some. The profile shows some 90,000 clones, 55% to 80% of them singletons. Sequencing used peripheral blood. The V call is TRBV28, the J call TRBJ1-1; 7 bases map to TRBD1. This sequence was found in a woman in her sixties in a cohort sampled during active or convalescent COVID-19. In DNA form, the CDR3 reads TGTGCCAGCAGCGGGACAGCCGTAGCTTTGAACACTGAAGCTTTCTTT. Translation: CASSGTAVALNTEAFF.